This T cell receptor beta chain emerged from a study of T-cell memory formation after mild COVID-19. By sample fraction, this clonotype is medium-sized. Its antigen is not known. Findings and caveats of the study: Cross-reactive memory seemingly joined, as some responding clones were found in pre-infection memory. Day 37-peaking second-wave clones had unconfirmed SARS-CoV-2 specificity. Day 15 to 85 contracting clones showed balanced CD4/CD8; later expanders leaned CD4+.

CDR1 is SNHLY and CDR2 is FYNNEI in the germline V gene. CDR3 size: 13 residues. The V gene end was trimmed by 9 bases and the J gene end by 7 bases; junction bases not matched to a gene: 7. It was 5'RACE with constant-segment primers that produced the TCR alpha and TCR beta cDNA libraries, which carried sample barcodes and UMIs. TCRdb reprocessed the 5' RACE reads via MiXCR and lists one record per CDR3 protein. The data hold 40,000 to 55,000 distinct CDR3 sequences, with 10% to 15% observed a single time. This sequence was found in a man aged 18-30 years who had mild COVID-19 (a few samples of this study predate the infection). Cell type and time point are not known. This chain uses TRBV2 with TRBJ2-7, with 12 bases lining up with TRBD1. Sequencing was done on a sample of PBMCs or a T cell subset sorted from them (not recorded which). The CDR3 DNA reads as TGTGCCAGTTCCGGGACAGGGGGCGGGGAGCAGTACTTC. Residues: CASSGTGGGEQYF.